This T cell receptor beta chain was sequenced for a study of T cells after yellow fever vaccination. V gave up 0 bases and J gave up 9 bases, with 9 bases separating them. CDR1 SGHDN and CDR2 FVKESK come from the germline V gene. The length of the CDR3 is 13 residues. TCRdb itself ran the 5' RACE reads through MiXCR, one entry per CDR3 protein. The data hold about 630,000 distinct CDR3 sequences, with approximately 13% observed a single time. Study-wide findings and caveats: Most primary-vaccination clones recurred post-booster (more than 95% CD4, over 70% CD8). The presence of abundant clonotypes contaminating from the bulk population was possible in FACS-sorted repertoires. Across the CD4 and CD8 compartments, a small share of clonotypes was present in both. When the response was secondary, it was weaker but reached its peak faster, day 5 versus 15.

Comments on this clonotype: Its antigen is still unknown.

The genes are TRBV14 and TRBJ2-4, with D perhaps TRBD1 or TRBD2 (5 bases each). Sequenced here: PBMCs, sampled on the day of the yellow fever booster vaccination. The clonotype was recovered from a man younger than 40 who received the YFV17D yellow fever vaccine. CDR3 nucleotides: TGTGCCAGCAGCCAAGACAGGGCGGGCATTCAGTACTTC. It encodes CASSQDRAGIQYF.